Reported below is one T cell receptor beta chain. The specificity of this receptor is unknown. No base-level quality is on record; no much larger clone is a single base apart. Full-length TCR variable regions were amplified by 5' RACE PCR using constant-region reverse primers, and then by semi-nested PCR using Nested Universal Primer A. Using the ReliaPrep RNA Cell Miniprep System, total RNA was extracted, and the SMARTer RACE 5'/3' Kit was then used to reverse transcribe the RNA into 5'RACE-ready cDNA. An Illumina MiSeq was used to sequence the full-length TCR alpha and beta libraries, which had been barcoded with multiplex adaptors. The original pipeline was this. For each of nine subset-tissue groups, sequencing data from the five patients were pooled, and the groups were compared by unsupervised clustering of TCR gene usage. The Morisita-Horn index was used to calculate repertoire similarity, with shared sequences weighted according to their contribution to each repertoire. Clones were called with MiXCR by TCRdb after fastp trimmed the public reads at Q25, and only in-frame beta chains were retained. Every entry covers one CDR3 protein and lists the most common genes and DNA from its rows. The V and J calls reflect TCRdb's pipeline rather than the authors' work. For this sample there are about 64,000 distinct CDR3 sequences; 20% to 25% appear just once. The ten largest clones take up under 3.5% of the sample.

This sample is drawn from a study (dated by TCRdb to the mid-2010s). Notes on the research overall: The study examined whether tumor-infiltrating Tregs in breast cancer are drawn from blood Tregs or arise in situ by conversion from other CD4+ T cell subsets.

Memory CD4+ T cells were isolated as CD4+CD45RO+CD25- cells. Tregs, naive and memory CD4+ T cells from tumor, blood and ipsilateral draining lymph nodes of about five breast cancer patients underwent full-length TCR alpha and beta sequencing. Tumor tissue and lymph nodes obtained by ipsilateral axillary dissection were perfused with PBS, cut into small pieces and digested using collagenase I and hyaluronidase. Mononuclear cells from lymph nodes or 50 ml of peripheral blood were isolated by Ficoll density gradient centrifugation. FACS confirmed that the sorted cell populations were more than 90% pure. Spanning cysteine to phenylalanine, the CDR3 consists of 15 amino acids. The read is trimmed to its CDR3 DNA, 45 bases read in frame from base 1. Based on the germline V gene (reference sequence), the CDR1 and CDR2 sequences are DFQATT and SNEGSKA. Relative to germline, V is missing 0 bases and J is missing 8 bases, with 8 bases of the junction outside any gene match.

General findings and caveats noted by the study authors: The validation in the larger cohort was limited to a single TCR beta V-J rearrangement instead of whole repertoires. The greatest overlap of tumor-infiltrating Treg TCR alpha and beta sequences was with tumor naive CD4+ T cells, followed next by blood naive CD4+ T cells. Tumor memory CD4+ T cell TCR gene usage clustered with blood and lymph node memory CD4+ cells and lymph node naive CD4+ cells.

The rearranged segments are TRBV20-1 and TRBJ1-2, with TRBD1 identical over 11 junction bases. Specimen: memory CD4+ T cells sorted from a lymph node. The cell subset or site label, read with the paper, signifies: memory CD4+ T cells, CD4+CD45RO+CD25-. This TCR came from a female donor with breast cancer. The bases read TGCAGTGCTAGAGATCGGGACAGGGGGGGTGGAGGCTACACCTTC. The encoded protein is CSARDRDRGGGGYTF.